The next 22 T cell receptor beta chains were all read from a single sample in a study of identical twins' blood T cells. TCRdb reprocessed the 5' RACE reads via MiXCR and lists one record per CDR3 protein. The sample carries roughly 340,000 distinct CDR3 sequences, around 30% recorded once. Sample: PBMCs. The receptors were sampled from a woman aged 18-50 years in good health.

This clonotype was seen only a few times. V and J are TRBV9 and TRBJ2-1; D is unresolved. Germline V gene lookup returns CDR1 SGDLS and CDR2 YYNGEE. Trimming pared 3 bases from V and 6 bases from J, leaving 13 bases between. This CDR3 region has 14 residues. The CDR3 coding sequence is TGTGCCAGCAGCGGAGGAGATACCCGCAATGAGCAGTTCTTC. This translates into CASSGGDTRNEQFF.

This clonotype came up a few times. The V and J genes are TRBV18 and TRBJ1-5, with TRBD1 matching over 7 bases. CDR3 length equals 22 residues. Germline values: CDR1 KGHSH, CDR2 LQKENI. V gave up 3 bases and J gave up 4 bases; unmatched junction bases: 27. In DNA, the CDR3 is TGTGCCAGCTCACCCACCCACACTGGAGGCCGGTCGGACAGGAGAGCTAATCAGCCCCAGCATTTT. This sequence encodes CASSPTHTGGRSDRRANQPQHF. The full variable domain, completed using reference TRBV18 and TRBJ1-5, is NAGVMQNPRHLVRRRGQEARLRCSPMKGHSHVYWYRQLPEEGLKFMVYLQKENIIDESGMPKERFSAEFPKEGPSILRIQQVVRGDSAAYFCASSPTHTGGRSDRRANQPQHFGDGTRLSIL.

This clonotype came up a few times. This chain links TRBV19 with TRBJ2-1, with 8 nucleotides matching TRBD2. The CDR3 loop spans 15 amino acids. Germline values: CDR1 LNHDA, CDR2 SQIVND (reference sequence). J gave up 9 bases and V 5 bases, and 12 bases lay outside the gene matches. The CDR3 sequence: CASSYFTGGAGEQFF. CDR3 nucleotide sequence: TGTGCCAGTAGTTACTTCACCGGGGGGGCCGGTGAGCAGTTCTTC.

This chain uses TRBV5-6 with TRBJ2-2; D is undetermined. CDR1 is SGHDT and CDR2 is YYEEEE in the germline V gene. The CDR3 has 14 amino acids. Trimming removed 2 bases from V and 3 bases from J, with 8 bases in between. CDR3 in amino acids: CASSFKLYTGELFF. The CDR3, as DNA: TGTGCCAGCAGCTTCAAACTTTACACCGGGGAGCTGTTTTTT.

The rearrangement links TRBV29-1 to TRBJ1-1; no clear D gene. The CDR3 totals 12 residues. The germline V and J ends were trimmed by 5 bases and 7 bases, with 14 bases remaining between them. CDR1 SQVTM and CDR2 ANQGSEA come from the germline V gene. DNA of the CDR3: TGCAGCGTTCATGGGTGGCAGCTTGAAGCTTTCTTT. Its translation: CSVHGWQLEAFF.

J is TRBJ2-7 and V is TRBV20-1; the match to TRBD2 covers 11 bases. CDR1 DFQATT and CDR2 SNEGSKA come from the germline V gene (reference sequence). This CDR3 contains 17 residues. V gave up 3 bases and J gave up 1 base; unmatched junction bases: 11. The CDR3 sequence: CSARIMLAGGHSYEQYF. The CDR3 bases are TGCAGTGCTAGGATCATGCTAGCGGGAGGCCATTCCTACGAGCAGTACTTC.

In its sample, this clonotype was seen many times. J is TRBJ1-2 and V is TRBV12-3 or TRBV12-4; D possibly corresponds to TRBD1 (6 bases). This CDR3 comprises 11 residues. Between the trimmed V and J ends, which lost 10 bases and 8 bases, there was a span of 14 bases. The CDR3 sequence is CATSQGIGYTF. The CDR3 nucleotides read TGTGCCACCTCACAGGGAATAGGCTACACCTTC.

This clonotype turned up a few times. The V gene is TRBV19, the J gene TRBJ1-1; 7 nucleotides match TRBD1. This CDR3 has 13 amino acids. V dropped 8 bases and J dropped 1; count of bases not matched to a gene: 4. In germline, CDR1 is LNHDA, CDR2 SQIVND (reference sequence). The CDR3: CASWTGWNTEAFF. The CDR3 nucleotides read TGTGCCAGTTGGACAGGCTGGAACACTGAAGCTTTCTTT.

This clonotype has more than one count but fewer than ten. The V and J genes are TRBV29-1 and TRBJ2-3, with 10 nucleotides matching TRBD1. CDR3 length: 16 amino acids. With 3 bases clipped from V and 2 bases from J, the junction kept 8 bases outside the gene matches. The germline gives CDR1 SQVTM, CDR2 ANQGSEA. DNA of the CDR3: TGCAGCGTTGAGACAGGGGGCTGGAGACTCACAGATACGCAGTATTTT. The encoded protein is CSVETGGWRLTDTQYF.

As for this clonotype: A much larger clonotype is one base distant, so this may be a read error. The gene calls are TRBV13 and TRBJ1-1, with D unclear. This CDR3 contains 14 residues. Germline CDR1 and CDR2: PRHDT and FYEKMQ (reference sequence). The CDR3 DNA sequence: TGTACCAGCAGCGGAGGAGACAAGAACACTGAAGCTTTCTTT. Translation: CTSSGGDKNTEAFF.

This clonotype was seen many times. The chain joins TRBV5-1 to TRBJ2-3; possible D gene TRBD2, 5 bases. The ends were cut back, 0 bases at V and 2 bases at J, with 7 bases in the middle. The germline V gene encodes CDR1 SGHRS and CDR2 YFSETQ. The CDR3 is 14 residues long. The CDR3 DNA reads as TGCGCCAGCAGCTTGGCCGGGAACACAGATACGCAGTATTTT. Amino acid sequence: CASSLAGNTDTQYF.

In its sample, this clonotype was seen many times. V is TRBV29-1 and J is TRBJ2-5, with D possibly being TRBD1 (5 bases). CDR3 length: 12 residues. Germline CDR1 SQVTM, CDR2 ANQGSEA. V was pared by 4 bases and J by 2 bases, with 8 bases between. As DNA, the CDR3 is TGCAGCGTTGTAGGGGTTCAAGAGACCCAGTACTTC. Protein sequence: CSVVGVQETQYF.

In its sample, this clonotype was seen a few times. The chain has TRBV7-9 and TRBJ1-1; a weak D match, TRBD1 (6 bases). The CDR3 sequence is 15 residues long. Germline V gives CDR1 SEHNR, CDR2 FQNEAQ (reference sequence). The ends were cut back, 2 bases at V and 0 bases at J, with 10 bases in the middle. Written as DNA, the CDR3 is TGTGCCAGCAGCTTAAACAGGGAAATGAACACTGAAGCTTTCTTT. Translated: CASSLNREMNTEAFF. Full variable domain (remainder filled in from reference TRBV7-9 and TRBJ1-1): DTGVSQNPRHKITKRGQNVTFRCDPISEHNRLYWYRQTLGQGPEFLTYFQNEAQLEKSRLLSDRFSAERPKGSFSTLEIQRTEQGDSAMYLCASSLNREMNTEAFFGQGTRLTVV.

The genes are TRBV9 and TRBJ1-2; the D gene is possibly TRBD1 (6 bases). Trimming took off 1 base at V and 5 bases at J, with 15 bases between the two ends. Germline assignment: CDR1 SGDLS and CDR2 YYNGEE. The CDR3 has 15 residues. The CDR3 loop reads CASSVSTGQGYGYTF. CDR3 coding DNA: TGTGCCAGCAGCGTATCAACAGGGCAGGGTTATGGCTACACCTTC.

Only a few counts were recorded for this clonotype. The chain links TRBV27 to TRBJ2-3, with 7 bases lining up with TRBD1. Trimming at V came to 4 bases and at J to 0 bases, leaving 7 bases not matched to a gene. Germline V gene lookup returns CDR1 MNHEY and CDR2 SMNVEV (reference sequence). This CDR3 region has 16 residues. CDR3 sequence reads: CASSSRQGMSTDTQYF. Written as DNA, the CDR3 is TGTGCCAGCAGTTCTAGACAGGGTATGAGCACAGATACGCAGTATTTT.

This clonotype occurred once. The rearrangement uses TRBV20-1 and TRBJ1-2; D call uncertain. V was cut by 5 bases and J by 10 bases, with 20 bases left in between. There are 13 residues in the CDR3. Germline V gene lookup returns CDR1 DFQATT and CDR2 SNEGSKA (reference sequence). The CDR3 loop is CSAAPEGSFDYTF. CDR3 DNA: TGCAGTGCTGCCCCCGAAGGGTCTTTTGACTACACCTTC.

A few counts support this clonotype. The chain joins TRBV25-1 to TRBJ2-7; either TRBD1 or TRBD2 may supply D (5 bases each). This CDR3 is 14 amino acids long. Looked up from germline, CDR1 is MGHDK and CDR2 is SYGVNS. Trimming took 1 base from V and 0 from J, leaving 7 bases between them. The CDR3: CASSELGTSYEQYF. The CDR3 DNA follows: TGTGCCAGCAGTGAATTAGGGACCTCCTACGAGCAGTACTTC.

The rearrangement joins TRBV30 to TRBJ1-1, with D possibly matching TRBD1 (5 bases). CDR1 and CDR2 (germline): GTSNPN, SVGIG (reference sequence). Trimming shortened V by 5 bases and J by 0 bases, and 13 bases separated the two germline ends. This CDR3 contains 14 residues. The CDR3 DNA reads TGTGCCTGGTCTCCAGGGCGTCTGAACACTGAAGCTTTCTTT. Protein: CAWSPGRLNTEAFF.

Remarks on this clonotype: Germline and junction disagree at one end, which may indicate a read error. The genes are TRBV6-4 and TRBJ2-1, with 10 nucleotides matching TRBD2. The germline CDR1 and CDR2 sequences are MRHNA and SNTAGT. The CDR3 sequence is 15 residues long. The DNA for the CDR3 is TGTGCCAGCAGTCCACTAGCGGGGAGCTACGATGAGCAGTTCTTC. It specifies CASSPLAGSYDEQFF.

This clonotype was seen many times. In DNA form, the CDR3 reads TGTGCCAGCGCGATCGGGGCAGGCACTGAAGCTTTCTTT. Amino acids: CASAIGAGTEAFF. The chain has TRBV2 and TRBJ1-1; D may be TRBD1 (5 bases). Deletions cut 8 bases from V and 4 bases from J, with 14 bases between. The V gene's germline CDR1 is SNHLY and CDR2 FYNNEI. This CDR3 spans 13 amino acids.

Ten or more counts support this clonotype. The V and J genes are TRBV2 and TRBJ2-7; D gene uncertain. This CDR3 comprises 15 residues. Germline V CDR1 and CDR2: SNHLY, FYNNEI. Trimming took off 1 base at V and 4 bases at J, with 14 bases between the two ends. The CDR3 spells CASSEGGPSLYEQYF. In DNA form, the CDR3 reads TGTGCCAGCAGTGAAGGAGGCCCGAGCTTATACGAGCAGTACTTC.

The gene calls are TRBV5-1 and TRBJ1-1; no firm D call. Germline CDR1 is SGHRS and CDR2 is YFSETQ. This CDR3 is built from 14 residues. Trimming cost V 7 bases and J 3 bases, with 16 bases left between them. The CDR3 here is CASGQEGSYTEAFF. The DNA for the CDR3 is TGCGCCAGCGGCCAGGAGGGCAGCTACACTGAAGCTTTCTTT. Full variable domain (missing parts from reference TRBV5-1 and TRBJ1-1): KAGVTQTPRYLIKTRGQQVTLSCSPISGHRSVSWYQQTPGQGLQFLFEYFSETQRNKGNFPGRFSGRQFSNSRSEMNVSTLELGDSALYLCASGQEGSYTEAFFGQGTRLTVV.